Each of the 19 T cell receptor beta chains below was sequenced from the same sample in a study of blood T cell repertoires in COVID-19. Profiled with immunoSEQ multiplex PCR; TCRdb holds only in-frame clones, not every one. The sample carries 350,000 to 450,000 clones, 89% recorded once. The source material was peripheral blood. These receptors originate from a man aged 35 to 55 with acute or convalescent COVID-19.

V usage is TRBV3-1 (or the pseudogene TRBV3-2) and J usage is TRBJ2-5, with 10 bases aligning to TRBD1. Germline assignment: CDR1 LGHDT and CDR2 YNNKEL (reference sequence). The CDR3 extends over 15 amino acids. J was trimmed by 3 bases and V by 3 bases; bases with no gene match: 4. Here the CDR3 DNA reads TGTGCCAGCAGCCAGCCGACAGGGGGCGAAGAGACCCAGTACTTC. It translates to CASSQPTGGEETQYF.

This chain links TRBV7-9 with TRBJ2-5; 8 bases match TRBD2. The CDR3 covers 15 residues. Germline values: CDR1 SEHNR, CDR2 FQNEAQ (reference sequence). The V and J ends lost 5 bases and 0 bases, in that order; junction bases with no gene match: 5. Here the CDR3 reads CASSTGGGYQETQYF. CDR3 sequence (DNA): TGTGCCAGCAGCACGGGCGGGGGGTACCAAGAGACCCAGTACTTC.

V gene TRBV9 combines with J gene TRBJ2-7; D might be TRBD2 (5 bases). Germline CDR1 reads SGDLS; CDR2 reads YYNGEE. Trimming took 1 base from V and 2 from J, leaving 19 bases between them. This CDR3 region has 17 residues. CDR3 nucleotides: TGTGCCAGCAGCGTAATCACTAGGGCCGTCCGCACCTACGAGCAGTACTTC. This translates into CASSVITRAVRTYEQYF.

J is TRBJ2-2 and V is TRBV25-1, with D possibly TRBD1 on 6 matching bases. Trimming shortened V by 4 bases and J by 10 bases, and 13 bases separated the two germline ends. CDR3 size: 13 residues. CDR1 MGHDK and CDR2 SYGVNS come from the germline V gene. The CDR3 bases are TGTGCCAGCAGTGCGCAGGGGAGCCAGGAGCTGTTTTTT. It codes for CASSAQGSQELFF.

V is TRBV25-1 and J is TRBJ1-3; D is unclear. The germline CDR1 and CDR2 sequences are MGHDK and SYGVNS. Trimming left V 5 bases short and J 0 bases short, with 14 bases between. The CDR3 length is 16 residues. The CDR3 reads CASSPDTLSSGNTIYF. DNA of the CDR3: TGTGCCAGCAGTCCCGACACTTTAAGCTCTGGAAACACCATATATTTT.

V and J are TRBV7-9 and TRBJ2-1; no firm D call. The CDR3 is 17 amino acids. Germline loops: CDR1 SEHNR, CDR2 FQNEAQ (reference sequence). Trimming left V 10 bases short and J 4 bases short, with 26 bases between. CDR3: CANSPAVTYNAYNEQFF. The CDR3 DNA reads as TGTGCCAACTCTCCGGCGGTTACTTACAATGCGTACAATGAGCAGTTCTTC.

This chain uses TRBV5-4 with TRBJ1-6, with 7 bases identical to TRBD1. CDR1 SGHNT and CDR2 YYREEE come from the germline V gene (reference sequence). V was clipped by 0 bases and J by 6 bases; unmatched bases: 9. The CDR3 is 17 amino acids. The CDR3 coding sequence is TGTGCCAGCAGCTTGGAATCAGGCAGGGGGGCTAATTCACCCCTCCACTTT. This encodes CASSLESGRGANSPLHF.

The chain joins TRBV9 to TRBJ1-6; D call uncertain. Germline V gene lookup returns CDR1 SGDLS and CDR2 YYNGEE. The CDR3 extends over 13 amino acids. Deletions cut 2 bases from V and 9 bases from J, with 9 bases between. Here the CDR3 DNA reads TGTGCCAGCAGCGTCAGGTGGGCTTCACCCCTCCACTTT. This codes for CASSVRWASPLHF.

The rearrangement links TRBV27 to TRBJ2-7, with 9 bases that match TRBD1. Germline assignment: CDR1 MNHEY and CDR2 SMNVEV (reference sequence). Trimming cost V 3 bases and J 6 bases; bases outside gene matches: 6. CDR3 length: 14 amino acids. The CDR3 region is CASSFTGGAGEQYF. Here the CDR3 DNA reads TGTGCCAGCAGTTTTACAGGGGGCGCGGGCGAGCAGTACTTC.

V and J are TRBV28 and TRBJ1-5, with a tentative D call TRBD1 (6 bases). Trimming took 5 bases from V and 7 from J, leaving 15 bases between them. Germline assignment: CDR1 MDHEN and CDR2 SYDVKM. The CDR3 sequence is 14 residues long. The CDR3 DNA is TGTGCCAGCAGTAAACAGGGTGGTTGGCAGCCCCAGCATTTT. Amino acids: CASSKQGGWQPQHF.

V gene TRBV6-5 combines with J gene TRBJ1-1; TRBD1 aligns across 7 bases. The CDR3 covers 15 residues. Germline values: CDR1 MNHEY, CDR2 SVGAGI. The V gene end was trimmed by 5 bases and the J gene end by 4 bases; junction bases not matched to a gene: 10. CDR3 in amino acids: CASSRGQHGGTEAFF. The CDR3 region has the DNA TGTGCCAGCAGTCGGGGACAGCACGGCGGCACTGAAGCTTTCTTT.

This clone has only one observation. The chain employs TRBV7-6 and TRBJ2-2, with 8 positions matching TRBD1. The CDR3 contains 15 residues. CDR1 is SGHVS and CDR2 is FNYEAQ in the germline V gene. The junction had 5 bases not matched to a gene; V was cut back by 5 bases and J by 3 bases. CDR3 DNA sequence: TGTGCCAGCAGCCCATCGACAGGGGACACCGGGGAGCTGTTTTTT. Translating it yields CASSPSTGDTGELFF.

The rearrangement joins TRBV19 to TRBJ2-3; 15 nucleotides align to TRBD2. Trimming removed 4 bases from V and 6 bases from J; junction bases left unmatched: 11. The CDR3 runs to 18 residues. Germline lookup yields CDR1 LNHDA and CDR2 SQIVND (reference sequence). CDR3 in DNA: TGTGCCAGTAGTAGAGGGACTAGCGGGGGGACCCATGTGGATACGCAGTATTTT. Translation: CASSRGTSGGTHVDTQYF.

The chain is built from TRBV6-6 and TRBJ1-1; TRBD1 matches at 9 bases. Trimming cost V 6 bases and J 4 bases; bases outside gene matches: 6. CDR3 size: 14 residues. Germline lookup yields CDR1 MNHNY and CDR2 SVGAGI (reference sequence). The CDR3 sequence is CASRLQGASTEAFF. The CDR3 region has the DNA TGTGCCAGCAGACTACAGGGGGCGAGCACTGAAGCTTTCTTT.

As DNA, the CDR3 is TGTGCCAGTAGGGGACTACAGGAGACCCAGTACTTC. Residues: CASRGLQETQYF. The chain employs TRBV19 and TRBJ2-5; 7 bases agree with TRBD2. The ends lost 6 bases at V and 5 bases at J; junction bases unmatched: 3. Germline V CDR1 and CDR2: LNHDA, SQIVND (reference sequence). The CDR3 consists of 12 residues.

On this clone: The sample has other DNA sequences that encode this CDR3 too. V is TRBV6-4 and J is TRBJ2-1; perhaps TRBD1 as D (5 bases). With 0 bases removed from V and 4 bases from J, the gap between germline ends came to 7 bases. Germline values: CDR1 MRHNA, CDR2 SNTAGT. The CDR3 contains 14 residues. The CDR3 spells CASSDSGQYNEQFF. The CDR3 bases are TGTGCCAGCAGTGACTCGGGGCAATACAATGAGCAGTTCTTC.

V and J are TRBV9 and TRBJ2-1; 9 bases map to TRBD2. The CDR3 has 15 residues. Germline V gene lookup returns CDR1 SGDLS and CDR2 YYNGEE. After removal of 0 bases from V and 8 bases from J, the junction contained 6 bases not matched to a gene. CDR3 protein: CASSVGAGGPDEQFF. The CDR3 DNA is TGTGCCAGCAGCGTAGGGGCGGGAGGGCCGGATGAGCAGTTCTTC.

CDR3 loop: CASSLLGRESIEQFF. CDR3 sequence (DNA): TGTGCCAGCAGTTTATTGGGGAGGGAGTCTATCGAGCAGTTCTTC. The genes are TRBV27 and TRBJ2-1, with 7 bases lining up with TRBD2. Per the germline V gene, CDR1 is MNHEY and CDR2 is SMNVEV (reference sequence). This CDR3 comprises 15 residues. Trimming cost V 1 base and J 10 bases; bases outside gene matches: 10.

The count of this clone is one. V usage is TRBV5-4 and J usage is TRBJ2-2; 8 nucleotides line up with TRBD1. Germline V CDR1 and CDR2: SGHNT, YYREEE (reference sequence). There are 16 residues in the CDR3. V dropped 4 bases and J dropped 6; count of bases not matched to a gene: 11. CDR3 bases: TGTGCCAGCAGCCTGGGGGTGACAGGGGAGGCCGGGGAGCTGTTTTTT. Amino acid sequence: CASSLGVTGEAGELFF.